The present entry profiles one T cell receptor beta chain with its context. Its target is unknown. This record comes from a study of cytomegalovirus exposure and HLA in healthy donors. Points from the study as a whole: Among TCR sequences, most were rare, though some public TCRs appeared in many donors.

The CDR3 loop spans 17 amino acids. Per germline, CDR1 MGHRA and CDR2 YSYEKL. With 5 bases clipped from V and 3 bases from J, the junction kept 9 bases outside the gene matches. The protocol was immunoSEQ multiplex PCR, while the TCRdb copy is restricted to in-frame clones and leaves out a portion. The data contain 60,000 to 75,000 clones, roughly 96% of them seen just once; the ten biggest clones take up approximately 1%. The TCR sequence derives from a man between 18 and 35 years old in good health and CMV-seronegative. The J gene is TRBJ2-3, the V gene TRBV4-1; 12 nucleotides agree with TRBD2. The material sequenced was PBMCs. CDR3 nucleotides: TGCGCCAGCAGCGCGGGACTAGCGGGCCGAGCGACAGATACGCAGTATTTT. Amino acids: CASSAGLAGRATDTQYF.